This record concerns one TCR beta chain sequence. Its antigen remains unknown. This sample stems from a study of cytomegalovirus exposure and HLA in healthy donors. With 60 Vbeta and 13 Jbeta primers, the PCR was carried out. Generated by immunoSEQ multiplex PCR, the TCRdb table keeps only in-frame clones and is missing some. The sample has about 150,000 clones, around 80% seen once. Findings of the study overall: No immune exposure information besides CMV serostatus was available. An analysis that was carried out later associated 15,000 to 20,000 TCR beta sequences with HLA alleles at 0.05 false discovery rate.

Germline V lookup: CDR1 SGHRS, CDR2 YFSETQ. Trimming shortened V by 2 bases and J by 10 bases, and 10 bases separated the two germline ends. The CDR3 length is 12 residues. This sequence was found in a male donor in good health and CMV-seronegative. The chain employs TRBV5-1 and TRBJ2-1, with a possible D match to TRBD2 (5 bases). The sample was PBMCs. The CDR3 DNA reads TGCGCCAGCAGCTTTTCAGCGGCGGAGCAGTTCTTC. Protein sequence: CASSFSAAEQFF.